The clone carrying this T cell receptor beta chain was seen only once. The data are from a study of OX40 agonist ivuxolimab in advanced cancers. At the level of the study: Patients were treated with ivuxolimab, an agonistic anti-OX40 (CD134) antibody. Patients with hepatocellular carcinoma, melanoma, renal cell or head and neck cancer made up the dose-escalation patients. Patients were around 83% male with ages roughly 20 to 90, mean approximately 55.

Trimming removed 3 bases from V and 2 bases from J, with 17 bases in between. Germline loops: CDR1 SGHAT, CDR2 FQNNGV. The CDR3 is 16 amino acids. Assay used: immunoSEQ multiplex PCR; TCRdb lists only in-frame clones, some missing. Of about 63,000 clones detected, 85% to 90% appear once; the ten largest clones hold about 0.82%. Source: CD4+ or CD8+ T cells sorted from blood, taken in a trial of the OX40 agonist ivuxolimab. The receptor comes from an adult with an advanced solid tumor such as melanoma, head and neck, liver or kidney cancer. The chain links TRBV11-2 to TRBJ2-7, with D unresolved. The CDR3 sequence: CASSFHYNIPPYEQYF. CDR3 in DNA: TGTGCCAGCAGCTTTCATTACAACATCCCGCCCTACGAGCAGTACTTC.